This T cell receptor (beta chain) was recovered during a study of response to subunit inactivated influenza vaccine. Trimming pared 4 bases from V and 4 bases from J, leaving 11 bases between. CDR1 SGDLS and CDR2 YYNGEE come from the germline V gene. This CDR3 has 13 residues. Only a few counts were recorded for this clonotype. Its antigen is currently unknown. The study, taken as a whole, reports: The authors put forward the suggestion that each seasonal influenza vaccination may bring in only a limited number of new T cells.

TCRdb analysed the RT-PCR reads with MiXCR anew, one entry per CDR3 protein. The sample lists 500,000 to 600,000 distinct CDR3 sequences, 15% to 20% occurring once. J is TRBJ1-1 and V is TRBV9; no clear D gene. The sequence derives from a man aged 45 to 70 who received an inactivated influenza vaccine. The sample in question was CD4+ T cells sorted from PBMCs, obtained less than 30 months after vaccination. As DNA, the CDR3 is TGTGCCAGCAGCTCCCAAGGGATCACTGAAGCTTTCTTT. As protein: CASSSQGITEAFF.